The following is a T cell receptor beta chain sequence with its context. The antigen remains undetermined. Then a second PCR, running roughly 7 to 11 cycles, was carried out with a sample-barcoded 5' primer and a J-beta primer mix. In TCRdb, the 5' RACE reads were re-called with MiXCR into one record per CDR3 protein. The table has around 1,800,000 distinct CDR3 sequences, around 42% seen once; the top ten hold under 25%. V lost 0 bases and J 4 bases, leaving 19 bases between the germline ends. The CDR3 runs to 16 residues. Germline CDR1 is DFQATT and CDR2 is SNEGSKA (reference sequence). This entry belongs to a study of blood T cells in healthy people across ages. Whole-study findings and limits: Calculation of diversity from one million T cells yielded estimates considered to be underestimates.

The chain joins TRBV20-1 to TRBJ2-7, with TRBD2 as a possible D gene (7 bases). The sample was blood. This TCR came from a human donor in good health. The CDR3 DNA reads as TGCAGTGCTAGAGATGCTCTAGTAGGGGGGGCGTACGAGCAGTACTTC. It translates to CSARDALVGGAYEQYF.